This TCR beta chain came from a study of Graves' ophthalmopathy and Graves' hyperthyroidism. Study-wide points: Ophthalmopathy progression prediction by the model yielded a sensitivity of roughly 67% and a specificity of 72% to 75%.

Germline CDR1 MNHEY, CDR2 SVGAGI. Trimming left V 4 bases short and J 0 bases short, with 15 bases between. CDR3 length: 16 amino acids. Fresh peripheral blood (about 10 ml) yielded the PBMCs. Beta-chain TCR CDR3 regions were amplified from RNA transcripts. An initial RT-PCR round employing HTBI primers preceded a second-round multiplex PCR. TCRdb recomputed calls from the multiplex PCR reads with MiXCR, one row per CDR3 protein. The top ten hold less than 6% of the sample, which has about 160,000 distinct CDR3 sequences, roughly 37% seen once. This clonotype was seen at least ten times. Its antigen is as yet unknown.

V is TRBV6-5 and J is TRBJ1-1; D is unresolved. Input material: peripheral blood. This TCR was sampled from a woman aged 40-49 years with Graves' ophthalmopathy. CDR3 amino acids: CASSFLGGPMNTEAFF. The CDR3 nucleotides are TGTGCCAGCAGTTTCCTAGGCGGCCCCATGAACACTGAAGCTTTCTTT.